The 6 T cell receptor beta chains in this list originate from one sample, sequenced in a study of regulatory T cells in long-lasting Graves disease. Stated time point: persistent/refractory GD, antithyroid drugs over 5 years with positive TRAb. RNA isolated from PBMCs was used to make the TCR library. Researchers made TCR beta libraries by using iRepertoire HTBI primers and running Arm-PCR on CDR3 regions. MiXCR was run by TCRdb on the multiplex PCR reads, yielding one entry per CDR3 protein. This sample has fewer than 450,000 distinct CDR3 sequences, with roughly 20% found just once. The sequencing here drew on peripheral blood mononuclear cells (PBMCs), taken when the disease was refractory, from a patient treated with antithyroid drugs. The receptors shown here come from a female donor with Graves disease.

This clonotype was observed at least ten times. The chain combines TRBV6-9 with TRBJ1-1; D unresolved. The CDR3 totals 15 residues. Trimming pared 3 bases from V and 1 base from J, leaving 12 bases between. Germline CDR1 and CDR2: MNHGY and SVAAGI. DNA of the CDR3: TGTGCCAGCAGTTACTCCCAGGCATCGAACACTGAAGCTTTCTTT. Amino acid sequence: CASSYSQASNTEAFF.

At least ten counts were recorded for this clonotype. The chain uses TRBV18 and TRBJ2-7, with D possibly matching TRBD1 (6 bases). The ends were cut back, 8 bases at V and 5 bases at J, with 16 bases in the middle. This CDR3 has 13 residues. CDR1 is KGHSH, CDR2 LQKENI, per germline. This chain's CDR3 is CASSPQGLHEQYF. In DNA, the CDR3 is TGTGCCAGCAGCCCACAGGGTCTACACGAGCAGTACTTC.

The chain employs TRBV6-2 or TRBV6-3 and TRBJ1-4; D call uncertain. Trimming left V 6 bases short and J 3 bases short, with 2 bases between. The CDR3 length is 11 residues. Germline V gene sequence: CDR1 MNHEY, CDR2 SVGEGT. The CDR3 DNA reads TGTGCCAGCAGAGCTAATGAAAAACTGTTTTTT. Protein product: CASRANEKLFF.

There are many counts of this clonotype. The chain links TRBV6-1 to TRBJ2-7, with 10 bases that match TRBD2. This CDR3 has 15 amino acids. Germline assignment: CDR1 MNHNS and CDR2 SASEGT. Germline trimming cut 6 bases from V and 2 bases from J; bases unmatched to any gene: 7. The CDR3 loop reads CASSLRLAGAYEQYF. Here the CDR3 DNA reads TGTGCCAGCAGCCTCAGACTAGCGGGCGCCTACGAGCAGTACTTC.

On this clonotype: This may be a read error: a much more frequent sequence differs by one nucleotide. This CDR3 reads CASSAGTVNQPQHF. DNA of the CDR3: TGTGCCAGCAGCGCCGGGACGGTCAATCAGCCCCAGCATTTT. The J gene is TRBJ1-5, the V gene TRBV7-8; D is perhaps TRBD1 (5 bases). Deletions cut 5 bases from V and 3 bases from J, with 11 bases between. The CDR3 consists of 14 residues. Germline loops: CDR1 SGHVS, CDR2 FQNEAQ.

This clonotype occurred many times. The chain recombines TRBV28 with TRBJ2-7, with D hard to call. CDR1 and CDR2 from the germline V gene are MDHEN and SYDVKM. V gave up 3 bases and J gave up 3 bases, with 12 bases separating them. CDR3 length: 14 amino acids. CDR3 region: CASSFEGQVYEQYF. DNA for the CDR3: TGTGCCAGCAGTTTTGAAGGCCAGGTCTACGAGCAGTACTTC.